The 29 T cell receptor beta chains listed next were all sequenced from one sample in a study of shared clonotypes between healthy human individuals. TCRdb's copy holds only in-frame clones and misses some; the assay was immunoSEQ multiplex PCR. The sample records about 1.5 million clones, about 98% being singletons. The sequenced sample was naive CD4+ T cells sorted from blood. Stated subset: CD45RA+ positively selected. The receptors stem from a man between 25 and 39 years old in good health.

The chain carries TRBV28 and TRBJ2-7; 10 bases map to TRBD1. J gave up 3 bases and V 5 bases, and 1 base lay outside the gene matches. CDR1 is MDHEN and CDR2 is SYDVKM in the germline V gene. There are 13 residues in the CDR3. This CDR3 reads CASSRTGGYEQYF. DNA of the CDR3: TGTGCCAGCAGTCGGACAGGGGGCTACGAGCAGTACTTC.

This sequence joins TRBV29-1 and TRBJ2-1; 7 positions agree with TRBD2. Trimming took 1 base from V and 7 from J; bases not matched to a gene: 4. Germline values: CDR1 SQVTM, CDR2 ANQGSEA. The CDR3 covers 13 residues. The chain's CDR3 is CSVEGWGGNEQFF. CDR3 bases: TGCAGCGTTGAAGGATGGGGGGGGAATGAGCAGTTCTTC.

The gene calls are TRBV9 and TRBJ2-1, with 8 nucleotides matching TRBD1. There are 16 residues in the CDR3. V lost 0 bases and J lost 5; bases outside the gene matches: 7. The germline gives CDR1 SGDLS, CDR2 YYNGEE. The CDR3 reads CASSVDGTGRHNEQFF. In nucleotides, the CDR3 is TGTGCCAGCAGCGTAGATGGGACAGGACGTCACAATGAGCAGTTCTTC.

J is TRBJ1-1 and V is TRBV19, with 8 bases fitting TRBD1. V lost 3 bases to trimming and J lost 4 bases; unmatched junction nucleotides: 7. There are 15 residues in the CDR3. Germline-derived CDR1 and CDR2 are LNHDA and SQIVND (reference sequence). The CDR3 spells CASSIQGATGTEAFF. For the CDR3, the DNA is TGTGCCAGTAGTATTCAGGGGGCAACGGGCACTGAAGCTTTCTTT.

The CDR3 sequence: CASSRGGVTANEKLFF. DNA for the CDR3: TGTGCCAGCAGCCGGGGGGGAGTGACAGCTAATGAAAAACTGTTTTTT. V gene TRBV7-2 combines with J gene TRBJ1-4; a weak D match, TRBD1 (5 bases). The CDR3 sequence is 16 residues long. V was pared by 5 bases and J by 3 bases, with 16 bases between. Germline assignment: CDR1 SGHTA and CDR2 FQGNSA.

Only one count was recorded for this clone. The chain has TRBV10-1 and TRBJ2-2; no clear D gene. CDR3 length: 15 residues. Trimming left V 2 bases short and J 0 bases short, with 7 bases between. Germline-derived CDR1 and CDR2 are WNHNN and SYGVQD (reference sequence). CDR3 in amino acids: CASSEAPANTGELFF. Here the CDR3 DNA reads TGCGCCAGCAGTGAGGCCCCAGCGAACACCGGGGAGCTGTTTTTT.

The chain couples TRBV6-1 to TRBJ1-4; D is unclear. The V end was cut by 1 base, the J end by 7 bases, with 10 bases between. Germline CDR1 and CDR2: MNHNS and SASEGT. The CDR3 spans 14 residues. The CDR3 spells CASSEGDWSEKLFF. CDR3 sequence (DNA): TGTGCCAGCAGTGAAGGAGATTGGAGTGAAAAACTGTTTTTT.

The chain couples TRBV7-3 to TRBJ2-3; 11 nucleotides agree with TRBD2. V lost 6 bases and J lost 0; bases outside the gene matches: 11. The CDR3 has 18 amino acids. The V gene's germline CDR1 is SGHTA and CDR2 FQGTGA. CDR3 loop: CASSLLAGGIPSTDTQYF. The CDR3 DNA follows: TGTGCCAGCAGTTTGCTAGCGGGAGGAATACCTAGCACAGATACGCAGTATTTT.

The rearrangement joins TRBV11-2 to TRBJ2-1; 7 bases agree with TRBD1. Trimming took 3 bases from V and 3 from J; bases not matched to a gene: 8. Germline V gene data show CDR1 as SGHAT and CDR2 as FQNNGV. This CDR3 has 16 residues. The CDR3 reads CASSLGMTGHYNEQFF. In DNA form, the CDR3 reads TGTGCCAGCAGCTTGGGTATGACAGGGCACTACAATGAGCAGTTCTTC.

The CDR3 region has the DNA TGTGCCACCAGCGTCCGGGGGGGCGTCTACGAGCAGTACTTC. This codes for CATSVRGGVYEQYF. J is TRBJ2-7 and V is TRBV15; TRBD2 agrees at 8 bases. CDR3 length: 14 residues. CDR1 is LNHNV and CDR2 is YYDKDF in the germline V gene (reference sequence). After removal of 5 bases from V and 3 bases from J, the junction contained 6 bases not matched to a gene.

Points on this clone: One end of the junction varies from germline; a read error may be responsible. The chain employs TRBV7-7 and TRBJ2-5, with 8 positions matching TRBD1. The CDR3 has 15 residues. Germline CDR1 is SSHAT and CDR2 is FNYEAQ (reference sequence). Here the CDR3 DNA reads TGTGCTAGCAGCTTGGGGGACAGGTCGCAAGAGACCCAGTACTTC. Protein: CASSLGDRSQETQYF.

This rearrangement joins TRBV28 to TRBJ2-7; TRBD2 matches at 8 bases. This CDR3 comprises 14 residues. Germline trimming cut 6 bases from V and 0 bases from J; bases unmatched to any gene: 4. Germline V gene sequence: CDR1 MDHEN, CDR2 SYDVKM. This CDR3 reads CASSQSGGSYEQYF. The CDR3 DNA reads TGTGCCAGCAGCCAGAGCGGGGGCTCCTACGAGCAGTACTTC.

The chain links TRBV7-9 to TRBJ2-2, with a weak D call TRBD1 (6 bases). The V and J ends lost 2 bases and 1 base respectively, with 11 bases between them. The CDR3 contains 16 residues. Germline V lookup: CDR1 SEHNR, CDR2 FQNEAQ (reference sequence). The CDR3 protein is CASSLQRTVNTGELFF. Written as DNA, the CDR3 is TGTGCCAGCAGCTTACAAAGGACAGTGAACACCGGGGAGCTGTTTTTT. Supplemented by reference TRBV7-9 and TRBJ2-2, the full variable domain reads DTGVSQNPRHKITKRGQNVTFRCDPISEHNRLYWYRQTLGQGPEFLTYFQNEAQLEKSRLLSDRFSAERPKGSFSTLEIQRTEQGDSAMYLCASSLQRTVNTGELFFGEGSRLTVL.

The chain uses TRBV7-9 and TRBJ2-7; D is perhaps TRBD2 (6 bases). The germline V gene encodes CDR1 SEHNR and CDR2 FQNEAQ (reference sequence). Between the trimmed V and J ends, which lost 5 bases and 5 bases, there was a span of 16 bases. This CDR3 comprises 14 residues. CDR3 DNA: TGTGCCAGCAGCCTCCGGGACTGGCTCGACGAGCAGTACTTC. Residues: CASSLRDWLDEQYF. Together with reference TRBV7-9 and TRBJ2-7, the CDR3 gives the full variable domain: DTGVSQNPRHKITKRGQNVTFRCDPISEHNRLYWYRQTLGQGPEFLTYFQNEAQLEKSRLLSDRFSAERPKGSFSTLEIQRTEQGDSAMYLCASSLRDWLDEQYFGPGTRLTVT.

The rearrangement uses TRBV5-4 and TRBJ1-2; no reliable D call. The length of the CDR3 is 14 residues. V gave up 6 bases and J gave up 4 bases, with 16 bases separating them. Germline values: CDR1 SGHNT, CDR2 YYREEE (reference sequence). Here the CDR3 DNA reads TGTGCCAGCACCGTAAGAGGTCTTGCCTATGGCTACACCTTC. Translation gives CASTVRGLAYGYTF.

The rearrangement links TRBV4-1 to TRBJ1-5, with unresolved D. V was clipped by 0 bases and J by 0 bases, with 9 bases between them. The germline gives CDR1 MGHRA, CDR2 YSYEKL. The CDR3 spans 16 residues. In DNA, the CDR3 is TGCGCCAGCAGCCAAGATCCCCCAAATAGCAATCAGCCCCAGCATTTT. This sequence encodes CASSQDPPNSNQPQHF.

The chain uses TRBV30 and TRBJ1-2, with no clear D. The germline V and J ends were trimmed by 1 base and 4 bases, with 13 bases remaining between them. This CDR3 spans 14 amino acids. CDR1 is GTSNPN and CDR2 is SVGIG in the germline V gene (reference sequence). This chain's CDR3 is CAWSEVRIPYGYTF. In DNA, the CDR3 is TGTGCCTGGAGTGAGGTGCGAATCCCCTATGGCTACACCTTC.

The chain carries TRBV7-2 and TRBJ1-2, with D uncertain. Trimming stripped 5 bases from V and 3 bases from J, with 13 bases between. This CDR3 comprises 14 residues. Germline-derived CDR1 and CDR2 are SGHTA and FQGNSA. CDR3 sequence reads: CASSPLIGDYGYTF. CDR3 nucleotide sequence: TGTGCCAGCAGCCCTCTGATCGGGGACTATGGCTACACCTTC.

V is TRBV12-5 and J is TRBJ2-6; 9 bases fit TRBD1. The CDR3 totals 20 residues. V lost 5 bases, J lost 1 base, and 15 bases stayed unmatched. Germline CDR1 LGHNT, CDR2 FRNRAP. The chain's CDR3 is CASGPLAVGTGSSGANVLTF. The CDR3 nucleotides are TGTGCTAGTGGTCCCTTAGCTGTCGGGACAGGGTCGTCTGGGGCCAACGTCCTGACTTTC.

This rearrangement joins TRBV18 to TRBJ1-1, with TRBD1 identical over 8 bases. There are 15 residues in the CDR3. The V gene's germline CDR1 is KGHSH and CDR2 LQKENI. The trim removed 4 bases at V and 2 bases at J, leaving 6 bases unmatched. Here the CDR3 reads CASSRTGPSNTEAFF. Written as DNA, the CDR3 is TGTGCCAGCTCACGGACAGGGCCATCCAACACTGAAGCTTTCTTT.

This clone was observed once. This chain links TRBV13 with TRBJ2-7; TRBD1 matches 10 bases. This CDR3 spans 16 amino acids. J gave up 3 bases and V 3 bases, and 8 bases lay outside the gene matches. The germline V gene has CDR1 PRHDT and CDR2 FYEKMQ (reference sequence). CDR3 nucleotide sequence: TGTGCCAGCAGCTTCCCCCGGGACAGGGGATTCTACGAGCAGTACTTC. Amino acid sequence: CASSFPRDRGFYEQYF. Full variable domain (remainder filled in from reference TRBV13 and TRBJ2-7): AAGVIQSPRHLIKEKRETATLKCYPIPRHDTVYWYQQGPGQDPQFLISFYEKMQSDKGSIPDRFSAQQFSDYHSELNMSSLELGDSALYFCASSFPRDRGFYEQYFGPGTRLTVT.

The chain couples TRBV18 to TRBJ2-5; 7 bases are a match to TRBD1. J gave up 5 bases and V 2 bases, and 8 bases lay outside the gene matches. This CDR3 region has 15 residues. Germline loops: CDR1 KGHSH, CDR2 LQKENI. The CDR3 protein is CASSPVGRGYETQYF. The CDR3 region has the DNA TGTGCCAGCTCACCAGTTGGCAGGGGGTATGAGACCCAGTACTTC.

This clone was found once. The chain links TRBV6-1 to TRBJ2-7; D ambiguous. The CDR3 extends over 14 amino acids. The V end lost 2 bases, the J end lost 2 bases, and 10 bases lay between the germline ends. The germline V gene has CDR1 MNHNS and CDR2 SASEGT. CDR3 DNA: TGTGCCAGCAGTGAAACAGCGTCAACCTACGAGCAGTACTTC. Translation: CASSETASTYEQYF.

As concerns this clone: The same CDR3 can be traced to other DNA sequences in this sample. The V call is TRBV18, the J call TRBJ2-1, with 12 bases lining up with TRBD2. The CDR3 has 15 residues. The V gene end was trimmed by 3 bases and the J gene end by 4 bases; junction bases not matched to a gene: 1. Germline CDR1 KGHSH, CDR2 LQKENI. CDR3 sequence reads: CASSPGLAGYNEQFF. The CDR3, as DNA: TGTGCCAGCTCACCTGGACTAGCGGGATACAATGAGCAGTTCTTC.

The table lists this clone with a count of one. V gene TRBV19 combines with J gene TRBJ2-2; D uncertain. Germline CDR1 reads LNHDA; CDR2 reads SQIVND (reference sequence). V was shortened by 4 bases and J by 1 base, with 13 bases between the two germline ends. The CDR3 covers 16 residues. Here the CDR3 reads CASSTRGSMNTGELFF. In DNA form, the CDR3 reads TGTGCCAGTAGTACCCGAGGTAGCATGAACACCGGGGAGCTGTTTTTT. Looking up the rest from reference TRBV19 and TRBJ2-2 gives the full variable domain: DGGITQSPKYLFRKEGQNVTLSCEQNLNHDAMYWYRQDPGQGLRLIYYSQIVNDFQKGDIAEGYSVSREKKESFPLTVTSAQKNPTAFYLCASSTRGSMNTGELFFGEGSRLTVL.

The gene calls are TRBV7-9 and TRBJ1-3, with 9 bases aligning to TRBD1. CDR1 and CDR2 (germline): SEHNR, FQNEAQ (reference sequence). CDR3 length: 17 amino acids. Losses at the gene ends were 5 bases for V and 0 bases for J; bases not matched to a gene: 8. This chain's CDR3 is CASSHRDRVSSGNTIYF. As DNA, the CDR3 is TGTGCCAGCAGCCACCGGGACAGGGTTAGCTCTGGAAACACCATATATTTT.

The chain is built from TRBV6-1 and TRBJ2-2; D is possibly TRBD2 (5 bases). The germline V gene encodes CDR1 MNHNS and CDR2 SASEGT. This CDR3 is built from 15 residues. V lost 1 base and J lost 4, with 10 bases in between. DNA of the CDR3: TGTGCCAGCAGTGAAGTGGTAGGGAGCACCGGGGAGCTGTTTTTT. Protein product: CASSEVVGSTGELFF.

A single count supports this clone. The rearrangement links TRBV5-1 to TRBJ2-1; 8 nucleotides agree with TRBD2. The CDR3 has 14 residues. V was clipped by 9 bases and J by 4 bases; unmatched bases: 9. The germline CDR1 and CDR2 sequences are SGHRS and YFSETQ. CDR3 sequence reads: CATKSASGYNEQFF. In DNA form, the CDR3 reads TGCGCCACAAAATCGGCTAGCGGGTACAATGAGCAGTTCTTC.

V is TRBV7-6 and J is TRBJ2-7; 8 bases map to TRBD2. V lost 3 bases to trimming and J lost 2 bases; unmatched junction nucleotides: 6. The V gene's germline CDR1 is SGHVS and CDR2 FNYEAQ. The CDR3 sequence is 15 residues long. CDR3 bases: TGTGCCAGCAGCTTGAGGAATAGCGGGACCTACGAGCAGTACTTC. Encoded protein: CASSLRNSGTYEQYF.